This is a list of T cell receptor beta chains from one sample in a study of OX40 agonist ivuxolimab in advanced cancers. This table comes from immunoSEQ multiplex PCR, and its TCRdb copy is limited to in-frame clones, with some not included. Found here are about 59,000 clones, 85% of them singletons; the top ten hold around 3.8%. The sequencing used CD4+ or CD8+ T cells sorted from blood, collected in a trial of the OX40 agonist ivuxolimab. Source of these receptors: an adult with an advanced solid tumor such as melanoma, head and neck, liver or kidney cancer. Each CDR3 is given with its conserved first and last residue. Expanded clones get a size class; other rows say once, few or many, or leave the size out.

TRBJ1-2,TRBV11-1,-,15,CASSLTQGAHYGYTF
TRBJ2-7,TRBV14,-,15,CASSQERDGHYEQYF
TRBJ1-5,TRBV6-4,-,13,CASANRVGQPQHF
TRBJ2-7,TRBV2,-,13,CASSSGRQYEQYF
TRBJ2-7,TRBV6-5,-,14,CASSQSGLPYEQYF
TRBJ2-7,TRBV19,-,13,CASSRDKYYEQYF
TRBJ2-6,TRBV5-1,-,15,CASSQDSSGANVLTF
TRBJ2-2,TRBV6-5,-,16,CASSYQYRRASGELFF
TRBJ1-4,TRBV23-1,-,18,CASSHPGGQGEANEKLFF
-,TRBV28,-,21,CASSLEGQGPAGLAGLYEQYF
TRBJ2-6,TRBV2,-,15,CASSEGGNGANVLTF
TRBJ2-5,TRBV29-1,-,13,CSVDFAGQETQYF
TRBJ1-5,TRBV28,-,14,CASSWTALGQPQHF
TRBJ1-5,TRBV18,-,13,CASSPEGDQPQHF
TRBJ2-1,TRBV7-8,-,19,CASTTGLAGGSSSYNEQFF
TRBJ2-3,TRBV29-1,once,13,CSVEDRPLDTQYF
TRBJ2-2,TRBV5-1,-,17,CASSLALGQGNTGELFF
TRBJ2-3,TRBV2,-,16,CASSEAQQAARNTQYF
TRBJ1-2,TRBV6-1,-,16,CASSEARAGGYYGYTF
TRBJ1-5,TRBV12-5,once,13,CASGLDTDQPQHF
TRBJ2-3,TRBV29-1,once,13,CSVWTGGTDTQYF
TRBJ1-1,TRBV29-1,-,14,CSVEDRDRGRRAFF
TRBJ2-1,TRBV18,-,14,CASSRTGGHHEQFF
TRBJ2-7,TRBV10-3,medium-sized,15,CAINAGQGGPGEQYF
TRBJ1-1,TRBV2,-,13,CASRGGQNTEAFF
TRBJ2-5,TRBV11-3,-,13,CASSSGQQETQYF
TRBJ2-3,TRBV5-4,-,15,CASSLDRGIVDTQYF
TRBJ2-1,TRBV9,-,16,CASSSAAASLYNEQFF
TRBJ2-5,TRBV2,-,13,CASSELLRETQYF
TRBJ1-2,TRBV30,-,13,CAWSVGGAVGYTF
TRBJ2-1,TRBV5-4,-,15,CASSSTSGRAVEQFF
TRBJ2-5,TRBV6-5,-,13,CAILDSRSSAQYF
TRBJ1-1,TRBV28,-,14,CASSPGTGTTEAFF
TRBJ1-5,TRBV19,once,14,CASSMNQGNQPQHF
TRBJ1-2,TRBV19,-,15,CASRPTGGISYGYTF
TRBJ2-7,TRBV18,-,15,CASSPGQASSYEQYF
TRBJ1-2,TRBV28,-,15,CASSLMGQGVDGYTF
TRBJ1-1,TRBV7-9,-,15,CASSSDSRASTEAFF
TRBJ2-7,TRBV5-1,-,16,CASSLWGASGSYEQYF
TRBJ1-2,TRBV29-1,once,12,CSVTRSREGYTF
TRBJ1-2,TRBV28,-,12,CASRTLNYGYTF
TRBJ2-2,TRBV9,-,17,CASSGSRGNPNTGELFF